The 31 T cell receptor beta chains listed next were all sequenced from one sample in a study of regulatory T cells in long-lasting Graves disease. Libraries of TCR beta came from iRepertoire HTBI primers plus Arm-PCR of CDR3 regions. TCRdb reanalysed the multiplex PCR reads using MiXCR and keeps one entry per CDR3 protein. Of some 250,000 distinct CDR3 sequences in the sample, 15% to 20% are singletons; the top ten hold 14%. Time point described: newly diagnosed GD, antithyroid drugs for less than 3 months. RNA from PBMCs was the source of the TCR library. The data were also submitted as part of a second study, on T cells in Graves' hyperthyroidism and ophthalmopathy.

The source material was peripheral blood mononuclear cells (PBMCs), sampled at new diagnosis, from a patient treated with antithyroid drugs. These TCRs come from a woman in her 30s with Graves disease.

This clonotype was detected many times. The rearrangement uses TRBV18 and TRBJ2-7, with D perhaps given as TRBD1 or TRBD2 (5 bases each). The germline V gene encodes CDR1 KGHSH and CDR2 LQKENI. The CDR3 sequence is 14 residues long. V was pared by 6 bases and J by 5 bases, with 17 bases between. The chain's CDR3 is CASSPGTQDHEQYF. CDR3 DNA: TGTGCCAGCTCGCCCGGGACGCAAGACCACGAGCAGTACTTC.

This clonotype was detected ten times or more. This chain uses TRBV12-3 or TRBV12-4 with TRBJ1-5, with D unresolved. CDR3 length equals 15 residues. The ends were cut back, 5 bases at V and 2 bases at J, with 13 bases in the middle. For the CDR3, the DNA is TGTGCCAGCAGTCCCCGAGGGAGGGGCAATCAGCCCCAGCATTTT. It specifies CASSPRGRGNQPQHF.

This clonotype was detected many times. This sequence joins TRBV11-2 and TRBJ2-3; perhaps D is TRBD1 or TRBD2 (5 bases each). With 5 bases removed from V and 5 bases from J, the gap between germline ends came to 17 bases. In germline, CDR1 is SGHAT, CDR2 FQNNGV. The CDR3 contains 15 residues. CDR3 amino acids: CASSPGPSEGDTQYF. The CDR3 bases are TGTGCCAGCAGCCCGGGGCCTAGTGAAGGAGATACGCAGTATTTT.

This clonotype has at least ten counts. The chain has TRBV20-1 and TRBJ2-5; D may be TRBD2 (7 bases). Looked up from germline, CDR1 is DFQATT and CDR2 is SNEGSKA (reference sequence). The V end lost 6 bases, the J end lost 1 base, and 24 bases lay between the germline ends. The CDR3 is made up of 17 amino acids. CDR3 sequence (DNA): TGCAGTGCACTTTCTCCCCCCGGCGGGGGCTTCCAAGAGACCCAGTACTTC. Translated, it gives CSALSPPGGGFQETQYF.

This clonotype was seen many times. The J gene is TRBJ1-5, the V gene TRBV20-1; 9 bases are shared with TRBD1. The CDR3 is 16 residues long. Germline V lookup: CDR1 DFQATT, CDR2 SNEGSKA (reference sequence). The trim removed 2 bases at V and 1 base at J, leaving 6 bases unmatched. The CDR3: CSARPDRGGSNQPQHF. The CDR3, as DNA: TGCAGTGCTAGACCGGACAGGGGTGGAAGCAATCAGCCCCAGCATTTT.

This clonotype was seen many times. The chain employs TRBV6-1 and TRBJ2-7, with D possibly TRBD1 on 6 matching bases. V shed 4 bases and J shed 4 bases, with 11 bases lying between them. CDR1 and CDR2 from the germline V gene are MNHNS and SASEGT. CDR3 length: 13 residues. The chain's CDR3 is CASSAEQGYEQYF. CDR3 DNA: TGTGCCAGCAGTGCCGAACAGGGATACGAGCAGTACTTC.

The rearrangement joins TRBV19 to TRBJ2-2; possibly TRBD2 for D (6 bases). Germline loops: CDR1 LNHDA, CDR2 SQIVND (reference sequence). Trimming took 8 bases from V and 8 from J, leaving 12 bases between them. This CDR3 is 12 amino acids long. CDR3 nucleotides: TGTGCCAGTCGGAGGGGCCGTGGGGAGCTGTTTTTT. This gives the protein CASRRGRGELFF.

The chain employs TRBV7-9 and TRBJ1-6; no clear D gene. Germline V lookup: CDR1 SEHNR, CDR2 FQNEAQ (reference sequence). Trimming left V 5 bases short and J 8 bases short, with 7 bases between. This CDR3 is built from 12 residues. CDR3 in DNA: TGTGCCAGCAGCCAATCATATTCACCCCTCCACTTT. This sequence encodes CASSQSYSPLHF. Filled out from reference TRBV7-9 and TRBJ1-6, the complete variable domain reads DTGVSQNPRHKITKRGQNVTFRCDPISEHNRLYWYRQTLGQGPEFLTYFQNEAQLEKSRLLSDRFSAERPKGSFSTLEIQRTEQGDSAMYLCASSQSYSPLHFGNGTRLTVT.

This clonotype was observed many times. This rearrangement joins TRBV12-3 or TRBV12-4 to TRBJ1-2, with 7 positions matching TRBD1. The ends lost 0 bases at V and 8 bases at J; junction bases unmatched: 6. The CDR3 runs 14 residues. This CDR3 is CASSLAGGSWGYTF. Here the CDR3 DNA reads TGTGCCAGCAGTTTAGCAGGGGGCTCATGGGGCTACACCTTC.

The V gene is TRBV19, the J gene TRBJ1-4; D is uncertain. Germline V gene data show CDR1 as LNHDA and CDR2 as SQIVND (reference sequence). The V and J ends lost 4 bases and 5 bases respectively, with 11 bases between them. This CDR3 region has 14 residues. CDR3 sequence (DNA): TGTGCCAGTAGTACGCCGGGGATAAATGAAAAACTGTTTTTT. This codes for CASSTPGINEKLFF.

This clonotype was detected a few times. The CDR3 sequence is CASSQGQGVLTF. Written as DNA, the CDR3 is TGCGCCAGCAGCCAAGGCCAGGGCGTCCTGACTTTC. The chain couples TRBV4-1 to TRBJ2-6, with D perhaps TRBD1 (5 bases). Trimming pared 1 base from V and 12 bases from J, leaving 7 bases between. The CDR3 covers 12 residues. Per the germline V gene, CDR1 is MGHRA and CDR2 is YSYEKL.

The V call is TRBV2, the J call TRBJ2-3; D not certain. This CDR3 region has 16 residues. V was trimmed by 10 bases and J by 1 base, leaving 21 bases between them. Germline CDR1 reads SNHLY; CDR2 reads FYNNEI. CDR3 in amino acids: CATSTSTPLGTDTQYF. The CDR3 bases are TGTGCCACCAGCACCTCAACCCCCCTCGGCACAGATACGCAGTATTTT.

The sample holds many counts of this clonotype. CDR3 DNA sequence: TGCGCCAGCAGCTCATTCGGGGCAGCGTATAATTCACCCCTCCACTTT. Translation gives CASSSFGAAYNSPLHF. The chain uses TRBV5-1 and TRBJ1-6; possible D gene TRBD1, 5 bases. Trimming took 3 bases from V and 4 from J, leaving 14 bases between them. The CDR3 spans 16 residues. The germline V gene has CDR1 SGHRS and CDR2 YFSETQ.

The chain has TRBV20-1 and TRBJ2-5, with TRBD2 matching over 15 bases. Germline V gene sequence: CDR1 DFQATT, CDR2 SNEGSKA (reference sequence). The length of the CDR3 is 18 residues. The junction had 13 bases not matched to a gene; V was cut back by 6 bases and J by 2 bases. Written as DNA, the CDR3 is TGCAGTGCCCAGGGCGGACTAGCGGGGGGGCAAGGACAAGAGACCCAGTACTTC. Its translation is CSAQGGLAGGQGQETQYF.

This clonotype came up many times. The gene calls are TRBV6-1 and TRBJ2-3; 15 nucleotides align to TRBD2. This CDR3 region has 16 residues. From germline, CDR1 is MNHNS and CDR2 SASEGT. The J segment lost 1 base and the V segment lost 8 bases, leaving 4 bases of the junction unmatched. The CDR3 DNA reads TGTGCCAGCTTACGGACTAGCGGGGGGGGCACAGATACGCAGTATTTT. Translation: CASLRTSGGGTDTQYF.

The chain couples TRBV12-3 or TRBV12-4 to TRBJ2-7; the match to TRBD1 covers 10 bases. With 7 bases clipped from V and 4 bases from J, the junction kept 10 bases outside the gene matches. The CDR3 spans 15 residues. The chain's CDR3 is CASTSSGQGGYEQYF. CDR3 sequence (DNA): TGTGCCAGCACGAGTAGCGGACAGGGGGGATACGAGCAGTACTTC.

At least ten counts were recorded for this clonotype. This sequence joins TRBV24-1 and TRBJ2-2, with a possible D match to TRBD2 (6 bases). CDR3 length equals 16 residues. The V end was cut by 2 bases, the J end by 3 bases, with 12 bases between. Germline CDR1 KGHDR, CDR2 SFDVKD. This CDR3 reads CATSDSTRLHTGELFF. CDR3 nucleotides: TGTGCCACCAGTGATTCGACTAGACTACACACCGGGGAGCTGTTTTTT.

In this sample, this clonotype turned up once. This chain uses TRBV12-3 or TRBV12-4 with TRBJ2-3; D may correspond to TRBD1 or TRBD2 (6 bases each). Deletions cut 1 base from V and 4 bases from J, with 24 bases between. The length of the CDR3 is 19 residues. Here the CDR3 reads CASSLVRGRRRHSPDTQYF. The CDR3 DNA sequence: TGTGCCAGCAGTTTAGTACGGGGGCGGAGGAGACATAGTCCAGATACGCAGTATTTT.

This clonotype was recorded many times. The V and J genes are TRBV20-1 and TRBJ2-3; D gene unclear. The germline V gene has CDR1 DFQATT and CDR2 SNEGSKA (reference sequence). The ends were cut back, 2 bases at V and 0 bases at J, with 12 bases in the middle. The CDR3 is made up of 15 amino acids. The CDR3 spells CSARSPGYSTDTQYF. DNA for the CDR3: TGCAGTGCTAGATCTCCAGGCTACAGCACAGATACGCAGTATTTT.

This sequence joins TRBV6-1 and TRBJ2-4; no clear D. Germline V gene lookup returns CDR1 MNHNS and CDR2 SASEGT. CDR3 size: 14 residues. V gave up 6 bases and J gave up 4 bases, with 13 bases separating them. The CDR3 loop reads CASSPPGQKNIQYF. In DNA, the CDR3 is TGTGCCAGCAGCCCCCCGGGTCAGAAAAACATTCAGTACTTC.

Remarks on this clonotype: Given the absence of the conserved phenylalanine or tryptophan at the CDR3 end, a read error is likely. V and J are TRBV18 and TRBJ2-7; 7 nucleotides agree with TRBD1. V lost 2 bases to trimming and J lost 6 bases; unmatched junction nucleotides: 4. CDR1 is KGHSH, CDR2 LQKENI, per germline. The CDR3 runs 13 residues. The CDR3 bases are TGTGCCAGCTCACCAGAGGGGGCAGCCGAGCAGTACTCC. Its translation is CASSPEGAAEQYS.

The J gene is TRBJ1-2, the V gene TRBV25-1; 11 nucleotides match TRBD1. The CDR3 is 13 residues long. Germline assignment: CDR1 MGHDK and CDR2 SYGVNS. After removal of 7 bases from V and 8 bases from J, the junction contained 6 bases not matched to a gene. CDR3 protein: CASIGQGALGYTF. Here the CDR3 DNA reads TGTGCCAGCATCGGACAGGGGGCTCTCGGCTACACCTTC.

This rearrangement joins TRBV20-1 to TRBJ2-3; 12 positions match TRBD2. V lost 5 bases and J lost 4; bases outside the gene matches: 4. The CDR3 runs 14 residues. Germline loops: CDR1 DFQATT, CDR2 SNEGSKA (reference sequence). CDR3 bases: TGCAGTGCTGTCACTAGCGGGGGGCCAGATACGCAGTATTTT. It specifies CSAVTSGGPDTQYF.

This clonotype was picked up many times. This sequence joins TRBV4-2 and TRBJ1-1; 10 bases align to TRBD1. J was trimmed by 5 bases and V by 2 bases; bases with no gene match: 2. There are 14 residues in the CDR3. In germline, CDR1 is LGHNA, CDR2 YNFKEQ. The CDR3 DNA is TGTGCCAGCAGCCAACCGGGACAGGGGACTGAAGCTTTCTTT. This translates into CASSQPGQGTEAFF.

The table lists this clonotype with many counts. V usage is TRBV7-9 and J usage is TRBJ2-1; no clear D. V was shortened by 3 bases and J by 8 bases, with 14 bases between the two germline ends. Germline V lookup: CDR1 SEHNR, CDR2 FQNEAQ (reference sequence). This CDR3 has 14 amino acids. CDR3 nucleotide sequence: TGTGCCAGCAGCTTCTCAGTGGGTGAGGATGAGCAGTTCTTC. Encoded protein: CASSFSVGEDEQFF.

This clonotype was detected ten times or more. The chain combines TRBV20-1 with TRBJ1-1, with TRBD1 matching 7 bases. This CDR3 comprises 13 residues. V shed 3 bases and J 1 base; nucleotides not matched to a gene: 2. Germline V gives CDR1 DFQATT, CDR2 SNEGSKA (reference sequence). The CDR3 sequence: CSASPGGNTEAFF. In DNA, the CDR3 is TGCAGTGCTAGCCCAGGGGGGAACACTGAAGCTTTCTTT.

This clonotype was seen at least ten times. The V call is TRBV7-9, the J call TRBJ2-1; possibly TRBD2 for D (6 bases). Germline CDR1 and CDR2: SEHNR and FQNEAQ (reference sequence). The CDR3 extends over 15 amino acids. V was trimmed by 1 base and J by 4 bases, leaving 11 bases between them. In nucleotides, the CDR3 is TGTGCCAGCAGCTTAGGGACTAATAGATACAATGAGCAGTTCTTC. Translation: CASSLGTNRYNEQFF. Full variable domain (remainder filled in from reference TRBV7-9 and TRBJ2-1): DTGVSQNPRHKITKRGQNVTFRCDPISEHNRLYWYRQTLGQGPEFLTYFQNEAQLEKSRLLSDRFSAERPKGSFSTLEIQRTEQGDSAMYLCASSLGTNRYNEQFFGPGTRLTVL.

The V gene is TRBV7-6, the J gene TRBJ2-6; D not resolved. The germline V and J ends were trimmed by 6 bases and 0 bases, with 9 bases remaining between them. Germline-derived CDR1 and CDR2 are SGHVS and FNYEAQ. The CDR3 is 15 residues long. In DNA, the CDR3 is TGTGCCAGCAGTTACCGGAGCTCTGGGGCCAACGTCCTGACTTTC. This encodes CASSYRSSGANVLTF.

This clonotype was seen repeatedly, ten times or more. The chain couples TRBV12-3 or TRBV12-4 to TRBJ2-7, with D unresolved. V was cut by 5 bases and J by 4 bases, with 15 bases left in between. This CDR3 is built from 14 residues. CDR3: CASSPRSREYEQYF. DNA of the CDR3: TGTGCCAGCAGTCCTCGATCCCGAGAGTACGAGCAGTACTTC.

V gene TRBV9 combines with J gene TRBJ2-5, with D perhaps matching TRBD2 (5 bases). The CDR3 totals 13 residues. In germline, CDR1 is SGDLS, CDR2 YYNGEE. With 1 base removed from V and 5 bases from J, the gap between germline ends came to 9 bases. The CDR3 sequence: CASSVSTGETQYF. The DNA of the CDR3 is TGTGCCAGCAGCGTATCAACGGGGGAGACCCAGTACTTC.

This clonotype was detected many times. V is TRBV29-1 and J is TRBJ2-7, with D hard to call. Looked up from germline, CDR1 is SQVTM and CDR2 is ANQGSEA. The CDR3 runs to 12 residues. The V gene lost 7 bases and the J gene lost 5 bases, with 15 bases spanning the gap. The DNA for the CDR3 is TGCAGCGGATCCCGGGTTGGGGACGAGCAGTACTTC. The encoded protein is CSGSRVGDEQYF.